The clone carrying this T cell receptor (beta chain) was found once. Method: immunoSEQ multiplex PCR; TCRdb's copy keeps in-frame clones and lacks some. The sample lists approximately 68,000 clones, about 90% occurring once. This specimen comes from a study of siplizumab effects on memory and regulatory T cells. Germline-derived CDR1 and CDR2 are MGHRA and YSYEKL. The ends were cut back, 0 bases at V and 0 bases at J, with 8 bases in the middle. The CDR3 has 15 residues. This TCR derives from a human donor in good health. Material for sequencing was CD8+ T cells sorted from blood. V gene TRBV4-1 combines with J gene TRBJ1-2; no clear D gene. The DNA of the CDR3 is TGCGCCAGCAGCCAAGATCATGGTACTAACTATGGCTACACCTTC. Protein: CASSQDHGTNYGYTF.